The 22 T cell receptor beta chains reported below all come from one sample, sequenced in a study of cytomegalovirus exposure and HLA in healthy donors. Both 60 Vbeta primers and 13 Jbeta primers went into the PCR. Profiled with immunoSEQ multiplex PCR; TCRdb holds only in-frame clones, not every one. This sample has 100,000 to 150,000 clones, with approximately 73% found just once. The sequencing sample was made of PBMCs. The receptors originated from a man aged 55-75 years in good health and CMV-seropositive.

Concerning this clone: At the DNA level, this CDR3 is encoded by other sequences in the same sample as well. DNA of the CDR3: TGCGCCAGCAGCCGCGGGACGGGAGACACCGGGGAGCTGTTTTTT. As protein: CASSRGTGDTGELFF. The chain has TRBV5-1 and TRBJ2-2; D is possibly TRBD2 (6 bases). The germline V and J ends were trimmed by 4 bases and 3 bases, with 13 bases remaining between them. CDR1 SGHRS and CDR2 YFSETQ come from the germline V gene. This CDR3 contains 15 residues.

The chain employs TRBV9 and TRBJ2-3; D is unresolved. The CDR3 loop spans 16 amino acids. Between the trimmed V and J ends, which lost 4 bases and 0 bases, there was a span of 15 bases. In germline, CDR1 is SGDLS, CDR2 YYNGEE. The CDR3 nucleotides read TGTGCCAGCAGCTCGAGTGGCGGAATCAGCACAGATACGCAGTATTTT. Amino acids: CASSSSGGISTDTQYF.

The chain joins TRBV2 to TRBJ2-3; 14 bases align to TRBD2. The CDR3 loop spans 19 amino acids. After removal of 5 bases from V and 0 bases from J, the junction contained 10 bases not matched to a gene. Germline V CDR1 and CDR2: SNHLY, FYNNEI. The CDR3 coding sequence is TGTGCCAGCAGTCTGCGACTAGCGGGGGGGTTACTAAGCACAGATACGCAGTATTTT. This sequence encodes CASSLRLAGGLLSTDTQYF.

A single count supports this clone. The chain recombines TRBV19 with TRBJ1-2; unclear D gene. This CDR3 contains 13 residues. Trimming took 2 bases from V and 8 from J, leaving 12 bases between them. Germline V gene sequence: CDR1 LNHDA, CDR2 SQIVND (reference sequence). DNA for the CDR3: TGTGCCAGTAGTATACGCGAGGGTAGAGGCTACACCTTC. This sequence encodes CASSIREGRGYTF.

V gene TRBV7-9 combines with J gene TRBJ2-3, with TRBD2 matching 10 bases. J lost 5 bases, V lost 5 bases, and 10 bases had no gene match. Germline V gene lookup returns CDR1 SEHNR and CDR2 FQNEAQ (reference sequence). This CDR3 spans 16 amino acids. The CDR3 DNA reads TGTGCCAGCAGCCTGGCTAGCGGGGGACGGGGAGATACGCAGTATTTT. It specifies CASSLASGGRGDTQYF.

This chain joins TRBV2 and TRBJ2-7; D gene unclear. The length of the CDR3 is 14 residues. V lost 4 bases and J lost 1, with 11 bases in between. Germline CDR1 and CDR2: SNHLY and FYNNEI. The CDR3 reads CASSGLRISYEQYF. The CDR3 DNA is TGTGCCAGCAGTGGACTGCGGATATCCTACGAGCAGTACTTC.

The rearrangement uses TRBV9 and TRBJ2-3; D remains ambiguous. Trimming took off 5 bases at V and 0 bases at J, with 7 bases between the two ends. This CDR3 spans 13 amino acids. Germline CDR1 is SGDLS and CDR2 is YYNGEE. CDR3 in amino acids: CASSITSTDTQYF. The CDR3 DNA reads TGTGCCAGCAGTATAACTAGCACAGATACGCAGTATTTT. The variable domain in full, with the rest retrieved from reference TRBV9 and TRBJ2-3, is DSGVTQTPKHLITATGQRVTLRCSPRSGDLSVYWYQQSLDQGLQFLIQYYNGEERAKGNILERFSAQQFPDLHSELNLSSLELGDSALYFCASSITSTDTQYFGPGTRLTVL.

This clone was found once. V and J are TRBV28 and TRBJ2-1, with TRBD1 as a possible D gene (6 bases). This CDR3 is 14 amino acids long. Trimming removed 2 bases from V and 1 base from J, with 6 bases in between. Germline lookup yields CDR1 MDHEN and CDR2 SYDVKM. CDR3 DNA: TGTGCCAGCAGTTTACAGGGGTCCTACAATGAGCAGTTCTTC. It specifies CASSLQGSYNEQFF.

This chain uses TRBV9 with TRBJ2-3; D gene unclear. CDR1 is SGDLS and CDR2 is YYNGEE in the germline V gene. The CDR3 contains 15 residues. Trimming cost V 0 bases and J 2 bases, with 10 bases left between them. The CDR3: CASSVALVDTDTQYF. For the CDR3, the DNA is TGTGCCAGCAGCGTAGCTTTGGTAGACACAGATACGCAGTATTTT.

The chain employs TRBV7-6 and TRBJ1-3, with a weak D call TRBD1 (5 bases). CDR3 length equals 13 residues. Trimming removed 5 bases at V and 8 bases at J, with 13 bases between. Germline CDR1 reads SGHVS; CDR2 reads FNYEAQ. CDR3: CASSGGRGDTIYF. CDR3 nucleotide sequence: TGTGCCAGCAGCGGGGGTCGGGGGGACACCATATATTTT.

This clone was seen more than once but under ten times. The chain joins TRBV6-5 to TRBJ2-7; the D gene is possibly TRBD1 (6 bases). The CDR3 sequence is 14 residues long. Trimming shortened V by 6 bases and J by 4 bases, and 16 bases separated the two germline ends. The germline V gene has CDR1 MNHEY and CDR2 SVGAGI. CDR3 nucleotide sequence: TGTGCCAGCAGGCCGGGACACGGGTGGTACGAGCAGTACTTC. Its protein product is CASRPGHGWYEQYF.

This clone was counted only a few times. V is TRBV19 and J is TRBJ2-3; 7 bases align to TRBD1. CDR1 and CDR2 (germline): LNHDA, SQIVND (reference sequence). Trimming cost V 2 bases and J 1 base; bases outside gene matches: 0. The CDR3 covers 14 residues. The CDR3 DNA reads as TGTGCCAGTAGTATAACAGGGGGCACAGATACGCAGTATTTT. This sequence encodes CASSITGGTDTQYF.

The V gene is TRBV2, the J gene TRBJ1-1; D gene ambiguous. Germline values: CDR1 SNHLY, CDR2 FYNNEI. The CDR3 sequence is 12 residues long. Trimming cost V 3 bases and J 3 bases, with 5 bases left between them. The CDR3 DNA follows: TGTGCCAGCAGTGACCCCTACACTGAAGCTTTCTTT. Translation: CASSDPYTEAFF.

The sample holds a few counts of this clone. The chain combines TRBV6-6 with TRBJ2-5, with TRBD1 identical over 10 bases. V lost 5 bases, J lost 7 bases, and 4 bases stayed unmatched. CDR1 and CDR2 (germline): MNHNY, SVGAGI (reference sequence). The CDR3 runs to 13 residues. The CDR3 loop reads CASSLRDRGTQYF. In nucleotides, the CDR3 is TGTGCCAGCAGTCTCCGGGACAGGGGGACCCAGTACTTC.

The V gene is TRBV29-1, the J gene TRBJ2-1; 9 bases line up with TRBD1. The germline V gene has CDR1 SQVTM and CDR2 ANQGSEA. The CDR3 totals 13 residues. With 3 bases clipped from V and 9 bases from J, the junction kept 6 bases outside the gene matches. The CDR3 reads CSVDGTGLGEQFF. CDR3 DNA: TGCAGCGTTGACGGGACAGGGCTTGGTGAGCAGTTCTTC.

This CDR3 reads CASRSGADSPLHF. CDR3 coding DNA: TGTGCCAGCAGGAGCGGAGCGGATTCACCCCTCCACTTT. The genes are TRBV28 and TRBJ1-6; D unresolved. The germline V gene encodes CDR1 MDHEN and CDR2 SYDVKM. This CDR3 is 13 amino acids long. Between the trimmed V and J ends, which lost 6 bases and 8 bases, there was a span of 11 bases.

This clone is a singleton in its sample. The chain couples TRBV5-1 to TRBJ2-6; unclear D gene. The germline CDR1 and CDR2 sequences are SGHRS and YFSETQ. The V end was cut by 2 bases, the J end by 0 bases, with 9 bases between. The CDR3 sequence is 16 residues long. The CDR3 DNA follows: TGCGCCAGCAGCTTTACTGTTGGCTCTGGGGCCAACGTCCTGACTTTC. This encodes CASSFTVGSGANVLTF.

The rearrangement joins TRBV5-1 to TRBJ2-5, with D unclear. In germline, CDR1 is SGHRS, CDR2 YFSETQ. Trimming shortened V by 0 bases and J by 4 bases, and 13 bases separated the two germline ends. The CDR3 has 15 amino acids. The CDR3 here is CASSLGGSGLETQYF. In DNA form, the CDR3 reads TGCGCCAGCAGCTTGGGAGGCAGTGGGTTAGAGACCCAGTACTTC.

This chain uses TRBV19 with TRBJ1-1, with TRBD1 identical over 7 bases. This CDR3 has 16 residues. Germline loops: CDR1 LNHDA, CDR2 SQIVND (reference sequence). The ends lost 8 bases at V and 2 bases at J; junction bases unmatched: 14. CDR3 in DNA: TGTGCCAGTGGGGTAAGGCCTGGGACAGCAAACACTGAAGCTTTCTTT. Translated: CASGVRPGTANTEAFF.

This clone appeared once. The V gene is TRBV10-3, the J gene TRBJ1-1; tentative D call: TRBD1 (6 bases). CDR3 length: 14 residues. The germline V gene has CDR1 ENHRY and CDR2 SYGVKD. Trimming stripped 6 bases from V and 0 bases from J, with 11 bases between. This CDR3 reads CAIRQGDLNTEAFF. CDR3 DNA sequence: TGTGCCATCAGACAGGGCGACTTGAACACTGAAGCTTTCTTT.

This chain uses TRBV7-8 with TRBJ2-7; maybe TRBD2 (6 bases). Germline V gene data show CDR1 as SGHVS and CDR2 as FQNEAQ. The CDR3 consists of 15 residues. V was pared by 4 bases and J by 6 bases, with 19 bases between. The CDR3 DNA follows: TGTGCCAGCAGCTCCCGTCCCGGGACTGGGCTCGAGCAGTACTTC. As protein: CASSSRPGTGLEQYF.

CDR3 in DNA: TGCGCCAGCAGCTCCACCCTAAACACTGAAGCTTTCTTT. Translation: CASSSTLNTEAFF. The rearrangement uses TRBV5-1 and TRBJ1-1, with D hard to call. Trimming removed 3 bases at V and 2 bases at J, with 8 bases between. The CDR3 runs to 13 residues. Germline CDR1 is SGHRS and CDR2 is YFSETQ.